The clone carrying this TCR beta chain was detected many times. The entry originates in a study of CD8 T cells in ankylosing spondylitis. Germline lookup yields CDR1 ENHRY and CDR2 SYGVKD. Deletions cut 3 bases from V and 3 bases from J, with 12 bases between. The CDR3 extends over 15 amino acids. In TCRdb, the 5' RACE reads were re-called with MiXCR into one record per CDR3 protein. The table includes some 200,000 distinct CDR3 sequences, roughly 26% detected once. The sequence was collected from a male donor with ankylosing spondylitis or in good health (not recorded which). This rearrangement joins TRBV10-3 to TRBJ1-5; possibly TRBD1 for D (6 bases). The specimen sequenced was blood, either unsorted or a sorted T cell fraction (not recorded which). The CDR3 spells CAISDGQHNNQPQHF. CDR3 DNA: TGTGCCATCAGTGACGGACAGCACAACAATCAGCCCCAGCATTTT.